These 8 T cell receptor beta chains were all obtained from the same sample, sequenced in a study of T cell responses to AZD1222 COVID-19 vaccine. Profiled with immunoSEQ multiplex PCR; TCRdb holds only in-frame clones, not every one. Here the sample spans about 160,000 clones, 92% being singletons. This sample comprised peripheral blood, obtained 28 days after the second AZD1222 dose. These receptors were obtained from an adult who received the AZD1222 COVID-19 vaccine.

The rearrangement links TRBV7-2 to TRBJ2-7; TRBD1 or TRBD2 may be the D gene (5 bases each). The CDR3 covers 16 residues. The V and J ends lost 1 base and 3 bases respectively, with 16 bases between them. Per the germline V gene, CDR1 is SGHTA and CDR2 is FQGNSA. CDR3 sequence: CASSLDAGTDDYEQYF. The CDR3 region has the DNA TGTGCCAGCAGCTTAGATGCCGGGACGGACGACTACGAGCAGTACTTC. Full variable domain (outside the CDR3, taken from reference TRBV7-2 and TRBJ2-7): GAGVSQSPSNKVTEKGKDVELRCDPISGHTALYWYRQSLGQGLEFLIYFQGNSAPDKSGLPSDRFSAERTGGSVSTLTIQRTQQEDSAVYLCASSLDAGTDDYEQYFGPGTRLTVT.

V usage is TRBV24-1 and J usage is TRBJ1-3; 8 bases agree with TRBD1. The CDR3 length is 12 residues. The V gene's germline CDR1 is KGHDR and CDR2 SFDVKD. The CDR3 DNA reads TGTGCAACAGGGGGGTCTGGAAACACCATATATTTT. It specifies CATGGSGNTIYF.

V usage is TRBV18 and J usage is TRBJ2-7; 10 positions agree with TRBD1. Germline CDR1 is KGHSH and CDR2 is LQKENI. V trimming: 2 bases; J trimming: 7 bases; junction bases outside the gene matches: 8. This CDR3 has 15 amino acids. CDR3: CASSPEWDRGGEQYF. CDR3 DNA sequence: TGTGCCAGCTCACCAGAGTGGGACAGGGGAGGGGAGCAGTACTTC.

The chain has TRBV2 and TRBJ2-3; D might be TRBD2 (5 bases). The length of the CDR3 is 14 residues. CDR1 and CDR2 from the germline V gene are SNHLY and FYNNEI. V lost 11 bases, J lost 8 bases, and 23 bases lay in between. In nucleotides, the CDR3 is TGTGCCGTCGCCGGGATTATAGGCGGAGTTACGCAGTATTTT. Its translation is CAVAGIIGGVTQYF.

The chain has TRBV9 and TRBJ2-1; possible D gene TRBD2, 6 bases. Germline-derived CDR1 and CDR2 are SGDLS and YYNGEE. Between the trimmed V and J ends, which lost 4 bases and 4 bases, there was a span of 12 bases. CDR3 size: 14 residues. The CDR3 coding sequence is TGTGCCAGCAGCTCCTCGGGAGTTTACAATGAGCAGTTCTTC. This gives the protein CASSSSGVYNEQFF.

The CDR3 DNA is TGTGCCAGCAGCGTAGAAGCAAATAGCTACGAGCAGTACTTC. Translating gives CASSVEANSYEQYF. V gene TRBV9 combines with J gene TRBJ2-7; D unclear. Trimming shortened V by 0 bases and J by 3 bases, and 10 bases separated the two germline ends. This CDR3 has 14 residues. Germline values: CDR1 SGDLS, CDR2 YYNGEE.

V usage is TRBV5-1 and J usage is TRBJ1-3; 11 bases align to TRBD1. V lost 2 bases and J lost 5; bases outside the gene matches: 3. Germline lookup yields CDR1 SGHRS and CDR2 YFSETQ. The CDR3 spans 15 residues. In DNA, the CDR3 is TGCGCCAGCAGCTTTGGGACAGGGGGTAGAAACACCATATATTTT. Amino acid sequence: CASSFGTGGRNTIYF.

A single count supports this clone. The chain combines TRBV16 with TRBJ2-7; 12 bases agree with TRBD1. Germline CDR1 KGHSY, CDR2 FQNENV. CDR3 length equals 15 residues. V lost 4 bases, J lost 7 bases, and 8 bases stayed unmatched. The DNA for the CDR3 is TGTGCCAGCAGCCGTCCGGGACAGGGGGCGCGGGAGCAGTACTTC. Translation gives CASSRPGQGAREQYF. The full variable domain, with the rest looked up from reference TRBV16 and TRBJ2-7, is GEEVAQTPKHLVRGEGQKAKLYCAPIKGHSYVFWYQQVLKNEFKFLISFQNENVFDETGMPKERFSAKCLPNSPCSLEIQATKLEDSAVYFCASSRPGQGAREQYFGPGTRLTVT.